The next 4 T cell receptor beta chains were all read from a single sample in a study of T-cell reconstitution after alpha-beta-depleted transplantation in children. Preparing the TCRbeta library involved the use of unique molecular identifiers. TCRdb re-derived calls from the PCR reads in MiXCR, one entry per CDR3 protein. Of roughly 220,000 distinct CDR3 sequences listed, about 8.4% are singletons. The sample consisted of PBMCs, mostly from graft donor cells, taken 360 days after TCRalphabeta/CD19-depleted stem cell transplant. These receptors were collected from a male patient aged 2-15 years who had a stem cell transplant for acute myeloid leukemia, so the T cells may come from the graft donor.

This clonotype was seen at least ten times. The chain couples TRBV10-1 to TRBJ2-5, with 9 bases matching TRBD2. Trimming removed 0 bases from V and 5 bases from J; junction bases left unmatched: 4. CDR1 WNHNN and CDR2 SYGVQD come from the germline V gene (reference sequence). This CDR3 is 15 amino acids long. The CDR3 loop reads CASSESIAGVETQYF. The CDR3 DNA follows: TGCGCCAGCAGTGAGTCAATAGCGGGGGTGGAGACCCAGTACTTC.

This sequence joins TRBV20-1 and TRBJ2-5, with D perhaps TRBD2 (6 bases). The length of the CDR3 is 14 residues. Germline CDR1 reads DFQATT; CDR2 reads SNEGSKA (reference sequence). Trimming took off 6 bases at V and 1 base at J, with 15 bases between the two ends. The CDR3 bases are TGCAGTGCCACGGGACTCCCTCTCCAAGAGACCCAGTACTTC. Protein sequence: CSATGLPLQETQYF.

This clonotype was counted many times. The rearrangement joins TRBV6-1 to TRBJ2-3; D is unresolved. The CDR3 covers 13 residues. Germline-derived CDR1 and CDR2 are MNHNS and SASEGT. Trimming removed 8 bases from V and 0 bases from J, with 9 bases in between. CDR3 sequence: CASQTPSTDTQYF. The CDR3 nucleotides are TGTGCCAGCCAAACCCCTAGCACAGATACGCAGTATTTT.

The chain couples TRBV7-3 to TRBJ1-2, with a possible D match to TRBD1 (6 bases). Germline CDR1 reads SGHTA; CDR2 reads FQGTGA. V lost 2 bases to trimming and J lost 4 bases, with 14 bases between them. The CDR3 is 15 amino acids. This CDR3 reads CASSLSPGQTYGYTF. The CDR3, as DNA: TGTGCCAGCAGCTTATCCCCAGGACAGACCTATGGCTACACCTTC.